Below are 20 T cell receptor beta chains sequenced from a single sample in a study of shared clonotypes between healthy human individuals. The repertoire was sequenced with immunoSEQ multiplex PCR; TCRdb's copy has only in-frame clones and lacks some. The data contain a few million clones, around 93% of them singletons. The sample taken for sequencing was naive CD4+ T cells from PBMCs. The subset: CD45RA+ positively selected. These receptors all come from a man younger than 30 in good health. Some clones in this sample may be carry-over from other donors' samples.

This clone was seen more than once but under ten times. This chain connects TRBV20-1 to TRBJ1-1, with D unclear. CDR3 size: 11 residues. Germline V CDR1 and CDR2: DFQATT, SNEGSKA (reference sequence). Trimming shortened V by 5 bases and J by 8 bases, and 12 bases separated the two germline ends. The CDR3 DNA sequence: TGCAGTGCTGGGCGGGGAGAAGAAGCTTTCTTT. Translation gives CSAGRGEEAFF.

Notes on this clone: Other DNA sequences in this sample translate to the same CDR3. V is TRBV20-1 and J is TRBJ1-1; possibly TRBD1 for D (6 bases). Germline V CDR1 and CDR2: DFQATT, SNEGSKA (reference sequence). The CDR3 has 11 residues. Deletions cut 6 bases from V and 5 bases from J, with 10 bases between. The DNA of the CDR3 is TGCAGTGCCAGAACAGGGACTGAAGCTTTCTTT. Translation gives CSARTGTEAFF.

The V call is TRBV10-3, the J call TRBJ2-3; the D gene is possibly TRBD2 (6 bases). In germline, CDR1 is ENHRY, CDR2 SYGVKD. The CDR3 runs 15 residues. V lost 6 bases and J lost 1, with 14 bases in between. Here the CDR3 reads CAIRGEVAGTDTQYF. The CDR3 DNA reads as TGTGCCATCAGGGGGGAGGTAGCGGGCACAGATACGCAGTATTTT.

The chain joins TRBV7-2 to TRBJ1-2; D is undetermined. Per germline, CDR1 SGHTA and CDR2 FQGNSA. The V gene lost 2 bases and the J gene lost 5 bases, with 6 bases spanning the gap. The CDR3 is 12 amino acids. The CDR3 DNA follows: TGTGCCAGCAGCTTACCAACATATGGCTACACCTTC. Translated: CASSLPTYGYTF.

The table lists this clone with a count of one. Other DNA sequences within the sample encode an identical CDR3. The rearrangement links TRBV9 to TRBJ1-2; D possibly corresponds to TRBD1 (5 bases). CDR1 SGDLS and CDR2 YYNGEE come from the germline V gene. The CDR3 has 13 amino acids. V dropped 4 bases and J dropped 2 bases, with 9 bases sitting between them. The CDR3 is CASSRDANYGYTF. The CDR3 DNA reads TGTGCCAGCAGCAGGGACGCGAACTATGGCTACACCTTC.

CDR3 sequence (DNA): TGTGCCAGTAGTACCCTGGCAGGCGACTACAATGAGCAGTTCTTC. It encodes CASSTLAGDYNEQFF. The chain has TRBV19 and TRBJ2-1; no firm D call. V was clipped by 4 bases and J by 3 bases, with 13 bases between them. Germline V gives CDR1 LNHDA, CDR2 SQIVND (reference sequence). The CDR3 sequence is 15 residues long.

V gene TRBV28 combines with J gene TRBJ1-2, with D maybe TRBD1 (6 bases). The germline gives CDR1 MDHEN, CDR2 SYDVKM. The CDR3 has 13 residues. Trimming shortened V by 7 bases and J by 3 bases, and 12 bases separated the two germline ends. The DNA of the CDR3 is TGTGCCAGCACCTACAGGGCTCACTATGGCTACACCTTC. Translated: CASTYRAHYGYTF.

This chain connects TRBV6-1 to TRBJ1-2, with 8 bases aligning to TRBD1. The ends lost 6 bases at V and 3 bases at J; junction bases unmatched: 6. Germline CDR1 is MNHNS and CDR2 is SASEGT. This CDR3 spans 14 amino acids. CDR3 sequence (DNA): TGTGCCAGCAGCCGACAGGGGAGGGACTATGGCTACACCTTC. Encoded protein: CASSRQGRDYGYTF.

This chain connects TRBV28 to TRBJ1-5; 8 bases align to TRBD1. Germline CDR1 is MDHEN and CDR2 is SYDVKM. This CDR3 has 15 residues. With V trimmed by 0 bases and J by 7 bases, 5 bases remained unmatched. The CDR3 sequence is CASSLWDREGQPQHF. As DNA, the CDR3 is TGTGCCAGCAGTTTATGGGACAGGGAGGGACAGCCCCAGCATTTT.

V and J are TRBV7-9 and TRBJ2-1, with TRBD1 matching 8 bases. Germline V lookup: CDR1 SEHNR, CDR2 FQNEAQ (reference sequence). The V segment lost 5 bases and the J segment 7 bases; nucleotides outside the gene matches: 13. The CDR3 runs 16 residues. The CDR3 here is CASSSTRTGRWNEQFF. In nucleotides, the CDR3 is TGTGCCAGCAGCAGTACCCGGACAGGGCGCTGGAATGAGCAGTTCTTC. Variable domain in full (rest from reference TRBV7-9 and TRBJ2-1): DTGVSQNPRHKITKRGQNVTFRCDPISEHNRLYWYRQTLGQGPEFLTYFQNEAQLEKSRLLSDRFSAERPKGSFSTLEIQRTEQGDSAMYLCASSSTRTGRWNEQFFGPGTRLTVL.

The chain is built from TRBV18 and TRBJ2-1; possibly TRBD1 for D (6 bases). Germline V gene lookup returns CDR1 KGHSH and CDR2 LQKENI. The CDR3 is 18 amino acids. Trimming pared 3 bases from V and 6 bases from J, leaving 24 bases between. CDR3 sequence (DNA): TGTGCCAGCTCACCGTTACTGGCTTCGGCAGGGGTCCTCAATGAGCAGTTCTTC. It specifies CASSPLLASAGVLNEQFF.

The CDR3 sequence is CASGGWYDNSPLHF. CDR3 coding DNA: TGTGCCAGCGGAGGATGGTATGATAATTCACCCCTCCACTTT. The rearrangement links TRBV28 to TRBJ1-6; D not certain. The germline V and J ends were trimmed by 8 bases and 5 bases, with 13 bases remaining between them. The germline V gene encodes CDR1 MDHEN and CDR2 SYDVKM. The CDR3 length is 14 residues.

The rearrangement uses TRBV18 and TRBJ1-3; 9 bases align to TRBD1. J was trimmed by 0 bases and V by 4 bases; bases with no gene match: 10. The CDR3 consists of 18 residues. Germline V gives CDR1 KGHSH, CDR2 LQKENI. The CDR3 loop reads CASSQSGQGPSSGNTIYF. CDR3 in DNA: TGTGCCAGCTCACAATCGGGACAGGGTCCTTCCTCTGGAAACACCATATATTTT.

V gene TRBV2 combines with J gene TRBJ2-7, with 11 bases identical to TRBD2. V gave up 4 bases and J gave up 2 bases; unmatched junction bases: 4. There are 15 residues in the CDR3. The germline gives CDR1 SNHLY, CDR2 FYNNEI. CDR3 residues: CASSGRLAGPYEQYF. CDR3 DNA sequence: TGTGCCAGCAGTGGAAGACTAGCGGGACCCTACGAGCAGTACTTC.

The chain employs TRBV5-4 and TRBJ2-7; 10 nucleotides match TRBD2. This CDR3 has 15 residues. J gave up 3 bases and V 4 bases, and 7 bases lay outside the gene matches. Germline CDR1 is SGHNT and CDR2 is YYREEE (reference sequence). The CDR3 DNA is TGTGCCAGCAGCACCAGCGGGAGGGCCCTCTACGAGCAGTACTTC. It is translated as CASSTSGRALYEQYF.

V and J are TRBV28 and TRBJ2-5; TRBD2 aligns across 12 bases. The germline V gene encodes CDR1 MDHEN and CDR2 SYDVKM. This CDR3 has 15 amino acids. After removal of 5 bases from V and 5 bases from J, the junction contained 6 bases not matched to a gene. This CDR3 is CASSLAGGILETQYF. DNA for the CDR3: TGTGCCAGCAGTCTAGCGGGAGGGATCCTGGAGACCCAGTACTTC.

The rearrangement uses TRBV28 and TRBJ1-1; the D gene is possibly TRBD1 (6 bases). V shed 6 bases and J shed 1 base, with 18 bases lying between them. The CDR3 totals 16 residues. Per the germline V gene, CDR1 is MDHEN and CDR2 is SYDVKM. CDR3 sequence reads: CASRAMGGARNTEAFF. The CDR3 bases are TGTGCCAGCAGGGCGATGGGGGGGGCTAGGAACACTGAAGCTTTCTTT.

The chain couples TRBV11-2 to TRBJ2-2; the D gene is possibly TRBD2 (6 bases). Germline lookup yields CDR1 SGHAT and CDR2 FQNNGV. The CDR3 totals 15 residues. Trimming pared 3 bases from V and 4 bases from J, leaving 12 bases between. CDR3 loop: CASSFRQGGTGELFF. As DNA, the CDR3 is TGTGCCAGCAGCTTTAGGCAGGGAGGCACCGGGGAGCTGTTTTTT.

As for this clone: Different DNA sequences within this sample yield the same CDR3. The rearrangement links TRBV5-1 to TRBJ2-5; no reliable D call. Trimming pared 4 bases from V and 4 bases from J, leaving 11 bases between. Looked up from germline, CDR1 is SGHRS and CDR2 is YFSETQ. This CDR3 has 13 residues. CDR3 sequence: CASSPDGGETQYF. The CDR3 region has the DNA TGCGCCAGCAGCCCCGACGGTGGAGAGACCCAGTACTTC.

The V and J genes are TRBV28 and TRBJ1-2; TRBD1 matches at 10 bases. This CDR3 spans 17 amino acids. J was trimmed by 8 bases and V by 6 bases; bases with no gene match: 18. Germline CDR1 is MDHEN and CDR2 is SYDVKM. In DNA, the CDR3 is TGTGCCAGCAGCCTTACTCCCTTGGGACAGGGGAGGGAAGGCTACACCTTC. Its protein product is CASSLTPLGQGREGYTF.